The sequence of this T cell receptor beta chain was determined in a study of blood T cell repertoires in COVID-19. As for the study in general: Spain, Italy and the United States supplied samples that represented acute and convalescent COVID-19. T cells, B-cell-depleted T cells, or PBMCs provided the cDNA or gDNA that served as material.

V lost 4 bases and J lost 0, with 12 bases in between. Germline CDR1 reads SGHNT; CDR2 reads YYREEE (reference sequence). The CDR3 runs to 15 residues. In the original analysis: The authors estimated nucleated cell counts from reference gene primer amplification. Generated by immunoSEQ multiplex PCR, the TCRdb table keeps only in-frame clones and is missing some. D and trimming come from the DNA, and the V and J calls and clone size come from that table. The data contain approximately 200,000 clones, 87% of them seen just once; the ten biggest clones take up approximately 6.2%. This clonotype was sampled from a man aged 55-75 years who had recovered from COVID-19. This sequence joins TRBV5-4 and TRBJ2-3; D is possibly TRBD2 (6 bases). The specimen was peripheral blood. In DNA, the CDR3 is TGTGCCAGCAGCGGGGGACTTACTAGCACAGATACGCAGTATTTT. Residues: CASSGGLTSTDTQYF. The full variable domain, rest sourced from reference TRBV5-4 and TRBJ2-3, is ETGVTQSPTHLIKTRGQQVTLRCSSQSGHNTVSWYQQALGQGPQFIFQYYREEENGRGNFPPRFSGLQFPNYSSELNVNALELDDSALYLCASSGGLTSTDTQYFGPGTRLTVL.